The clone carrying this T cell receptor (beta chain) was found a few times. Its matching antigen is unknown. PCR used 60 Vbeta primers and 13 Jbeta primers. The method was immunoSEQ multiplex PCR; TCRdb's version includes in-frame clones alone and lacks a portion of them. The sample yields 150,000 or so clones, around 77% seen once. CDR3 size: 17 residues. CDR1 and CDR2 from the germline V gene are SGHTA and FQGNSA. Losses at the gene ends were 2 bases for V and 4 bases for J; bases not matched to a gene: 9. These data come from a study of cytomegalovirus exposure and HLA in healthy donors. Study results and limitations: One variant, a missense change in DCLRE1C, was linked in a later analysis to TCR beta V- and J-gene trimming.

The clonotype originates from a woman between 25 and 40 years old in good health and CMV-seronegative. This chain uses TRBV7-2 with TRBJ2-3; 10 bases line up with TRBD2. Sequenced: PBMCs. CDR3 protein: CASSLRLSGRWADTQYF. Here the CDR3 DNA reads TGTGCCAGCAGCTTAAGGCTTAGCGGGAGGTGGGCAGATACGCAGTATTTT.